This T cell receptor (beta chain) emerged from a study of cytomegalovirus exposure and HLA in healthy donors listed by TCRdb under 2017. About the study as a whole: In an earlier analysis of fewer than 750 of the donors, 250 to 350 Gb of sequence data and just under 120 million unique TCR beta sequences from roughly 200 million T cells were reported. Roughly 300 gigabases of sequencing data and some 85 million unique TCR sequences were included in an early release covering 550 to 650 HLA-typed donors. The genetic ancestry cluster associated with self-reported Caucasian donors included around four fifths of the 300 to 450 genotyped donors. The study aimed to test whether cataloging public T cell receptors could reveal signatures of past pathogen exposure. The T cell repertoires of 666 subjects were profiled by immunosequencing and related to cytomegalovirus serostatus. In addition to the first cohort of 666 subjects, a separate validation cohort of approximately 130 different subjects was used. The study combined high-throughput TCR immunosequencing, statistical association of individual TCRs with disease status, and machine learning to predict cytomegalovirus infection status. A later analysis re-analyzed previously published TCR beta repertoires from roughly 600 donors and added high-resolution HLA genotyping to study TCR occurrence patterns. The later analysis used no new phenotypic data to find candidate immune exposures, relying instead on TCR beta sequences and their occurrence across donors. In an earlier analysis of 500 to 650 of the donors, high-throughput TCR beta sequencing was used to judge whether each TCR beta V gene segment behaved as functional or pseudogenic. Donor age, sex, ethnicity and CMV serostatus were compiled alongside the repertoire data. Genome-wide SNP genotypes for about three fifths of the 666 donors were used in a later genetic analysis, which treated that subset as a discovery cohort. Every repertoire in the discovery cohort had been generated on one and the same sequencing platform. HLA typing included class I and class II loci at four-digit resolution. Typing coverage varied by locus: about 620-630 donors for A, B, C, DRB1 and DQB1; under 550 for DQA1; over 600 for DPA1; around 490 for DPB1. Several DR-DQ haplotypes were treated as single units for association and clustering because of strong linkage in the cohort. Among 300 to 500 genotyped donors of the cohort, an average of around 240,000 unique TCR beta nucleotide sequences was sequenced per donor, of which about 19% were non-productive.

About this clone: Its specific antigen is unknown. One base away there is no much larger clone; base qualities are not given.

The V end loses 0 bases and the J end loses 3 bases, and a stretch of 8 bases separates them. CDR1 SGHDN and CDR2 FVKESK were looked up in the germline V gene. Reading from cysteine to phenylalanine, the CDR3 counts 14 amino acids. The entry retains the CDR3 DNA only, 42 bases that are in frame from base 1. The cohort consisted of approximately 670 healthy bone marrow donors. Cohort members were all nominally healthy when sampled, although unrecorded immune exposures were likely present. The donor tested CMV seropositive and was one of the 289 seropositive cohort members. A peripheral blood sample was provided by each donor, and peripheral blood mononuclear cells were used for TCR beta sequencing. Genomic DNA was extracted from the blood cell samples with the Qiagen DNeasy Blood Extraction Kit. The full study reports these points: Three of the identified cytomegalovirus-associated TCR beta chains were confirmed in vitro to be specific for cytomegalovirus antigens. An association between a missense DCLRE1C variant and V-gene and J-gene trimming of TCR beta chains was found in a later genetic analysis and replicated in an independent cohort. An earlier analysis of several hundred of the donors showed that most TCR beta V segments appeared in productive rearrangements either about 90% or about 30% of the time, which broadly matched IMGT annotations. While some public TCRs were present in many individuals, most TCR sequences turned up only very rarely across donors. Several of the top co-occurrence clusters appeared to be linked to parvovirus B19, influenza, CMV and Epstein-Barr virus, according to a later analysis. Because HLA typing was unavailable for some donors at each locus, only the typed subset was used in association tests. Some IMGT-functional V segments, including TRBV6-2 and TRBV6-3, could not be told apart with the 87-base-pair reads, so those segments were excluded. Immune exposure information for the cohort was limited to CMV serostatus. Cytomegalovirus status was reported to be diagnosed by the classifier with high specificity and sensitivity in both the original and validation cohorts. The study listed 150 to 200 TCR beta chains as associated with cytomegalovirus. According to a later analysis, most CMV-associated TCR beta chains appeared to be HLA-restricted, and the HLA associations seemed to be driven largely by CMV exposure. The cohort was sequenced for TCR beta chains only, and without alpha or paired-chain data the features that could be detected were limited. A further reported finding was that TCR beta sequences accurately predicted the HLA-A and HLA-B alleles for most subjects in the first cohort. Assigning TCR associations to individual alleles was difficult when HLA alleles, especially DR and DQ, strongly co-occurred. The authors suggested that the approach could potentially be generalized to other disease states and immunological phenotypes. A later analysis found that TCR association rates varied across HLA loci, with DRB1 alleles showing the most associated TCRs and HLA-C alleles the fewest. Linkage disequilibrium might explain the correlated functional status among segregating V segments, but an unknown experimental factor could not be ruled out. In a later analysis, HLA-associated TCR beta chains were found to be more clonally expanded and to have lower generation probabilities than equally common non-associated chains. Because counts were too low, around 18 rarely observed V segments, including chromosome 9 orphons, were left out of the earlier analysis of approximately 500 of the donors. Presence/absence analyses assumed roughly uniform sequencing depth across donors, an assumption that may not hold. At a false discovery rate of 0.05, a later analysis linked 15,000 to 20,000 TCR beta sequences to specific HLA alleles. A cluster of highly shared sequence variants was judged likely to represent a technical artifact of the sequencing pipeline. A later genetic analysis reported fewer N-insertions in productive TCRs among donors in an Asian-associated ancestry cluster than the roughly 700-donor mean.

The library was obtained by the immunoSEQ multiplex PCR assay. The multiplex PCR relied on a mix of 60 forward primers for TCR Vbeta segments and 13 reverse primers for TCR Jbeta segments. The CDR3 region of rearranged TCR beta genes was amplified from genomic DNA with a multiplex PCR assay. Amplified TCR beta libraries were sequenced as 87-base-pair reads on the Illumina HiSeq System. Turning to the authors' computational methods: A later analysis counted about 80 million unique TCR beta chains across the 670 or so repertoires, and roughly 10 million of these chains were shared by at least two donors. A nearest-neighbor algorithm error-corrected the raw reads and collapsed the reads into unique sequences, merging closely related sequences to remove PCR and sequencing errors. Alignment of CDR3 sequences to IMGT reference sequences was used to assign V, D and J gene segments. For a sequence to be retained, a match of at least six nucleotides to both a V gene segment and a J gene segment was required. A rearrangement was called productive if the CDR3 had no stop codons and remained in frame with V and J, and every other rearrangement was called non-productive. CDR3 was defined according to IMGT convention as the region running from the second conserved V-encoded cysteine to the conserved J-encoded phenylalanine. In an earlier analysis of some 550 of the donors, sequences lacking an unambiguous match to a single V gene segment were excluded. In an earlier analysis of approximately 550 of the donors, V segments were called functional above 56.7% productive rearrangements and were called segregating when the between-donor standard deviation exceeded 5%. A statistical classification framework was built to diagnose cytomegalovirus status from the catalog of TCR beta chain sequences. A later analysis assigned V and J genes by comparing TCR nucleotide sequences with IMGT/GENE-DB human TR gene sequences. A later analysis assigned CDR3 sequences and most-parsimonious VDJ recombination scenarios with the TCRdist pipeline. In a later analysis, each TCR beta chain was defined by its CDR3 amino acid sequence together with its V-gene family, and reads without a unique V-gene family were excluded. As a way to deal with suspected cross-contamination and a sequencing artifact, a later analysis dropped more than 500 nucleotide sequences that were highly shared and had low generation probability. In a later analysis, a clonal expansion index for each public chain was calculated from normalized within-repertoire ranks of inferred template counts. A later analysis computed generation probabilities with a VDJ recombination model fitted to out-of-frame rearrangements, and checked the results against IGoR. In a later analysis, TCR-TCR, TCR-HLA and TCR-CMV co-occurrence was scored with hypergeometric tests, and a repertoire-size bias correction was applied to TCR pairs. To estimate false discovery rates, a later analysis permuted the HLA or CMV assignments 20 times. In a later analysis, co-occurring TCRs were grouped with DBSCAN, and TCRdist sequence similarity was added when clustering was performed within HLA-allele-positive subsets. Co-occurrence clustering excluded repertoires with fewer than 30,000 or more than 120,000 public chains, plus five with anomalous nucleotide sharing. Imported from immuneACCESS, the table was reduced by TCRdb to in-frame sequences with V and J called. These copies leave out some clones; in studies compared against another copy, an unresolved V gene accounts for under half, and the cause of the remainder is not known. The V and J calls and clone size are taken from that table; D and trimming were inferred from the DNA. Recorded for this sample are some 84,000 clones; around 68% of them occurred a single time. Around 16% of the sample is in the top ten clones.

Recombination joined TRBV14 with TRBJ1-2; the D segment cannot be called with confidence. The sequenced sample was PBMCs. This receptor was identified in a woman in her forties in good health and CMV-seropositive. This receptor has the CDR3 CASSQDPGDYGYTF. The DNA sequence reads TGTGCCAGCAGCCAAGACCCCGGGGACTATGGCTACACCTTC.